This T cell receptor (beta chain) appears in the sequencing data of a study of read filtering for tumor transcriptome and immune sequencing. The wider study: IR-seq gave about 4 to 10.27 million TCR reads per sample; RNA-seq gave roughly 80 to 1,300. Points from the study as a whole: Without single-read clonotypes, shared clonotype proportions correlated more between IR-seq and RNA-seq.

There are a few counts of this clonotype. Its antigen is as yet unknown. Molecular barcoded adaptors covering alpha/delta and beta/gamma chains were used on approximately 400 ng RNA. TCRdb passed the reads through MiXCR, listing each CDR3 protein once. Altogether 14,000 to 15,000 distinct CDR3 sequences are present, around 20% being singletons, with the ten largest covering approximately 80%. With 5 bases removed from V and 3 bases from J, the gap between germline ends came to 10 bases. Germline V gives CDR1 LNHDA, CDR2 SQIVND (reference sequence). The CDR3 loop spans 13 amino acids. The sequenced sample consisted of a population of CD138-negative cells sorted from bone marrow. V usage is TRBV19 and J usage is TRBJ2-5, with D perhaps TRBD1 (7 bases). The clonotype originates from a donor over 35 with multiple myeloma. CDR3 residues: CASSDREEETQYF. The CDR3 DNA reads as TGTGCCAGTAGTGACAGGGAGGAAGAGACCCAGTACTTC.